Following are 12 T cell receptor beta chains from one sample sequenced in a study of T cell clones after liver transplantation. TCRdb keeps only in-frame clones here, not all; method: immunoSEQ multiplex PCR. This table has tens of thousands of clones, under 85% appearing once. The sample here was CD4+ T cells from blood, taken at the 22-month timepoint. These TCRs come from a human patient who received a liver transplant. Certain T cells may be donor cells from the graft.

CDR3 coding DNA: TGTGCCAGCAGCTTAGGGGCGGGGAAGGGAGATACGCAGTATTTT. Translating gives CASSLGAGKGDTQYF. The J gene is TRBJ2-3, the V gene TRBV11-2; TRBD2 is a possible D gene (6 bases). This CDR3 region has 15 residues. The germline V gene has CDR1 SGHAT and CDR2 FQNNGV. The V end was cut by 1 base, the J end by 5 bases, with 13 bases between.

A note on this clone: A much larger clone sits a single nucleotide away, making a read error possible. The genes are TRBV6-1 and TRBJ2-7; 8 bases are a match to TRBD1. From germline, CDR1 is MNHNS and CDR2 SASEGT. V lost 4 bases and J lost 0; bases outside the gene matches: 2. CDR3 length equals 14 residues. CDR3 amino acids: CASSGDRSSYEQYF. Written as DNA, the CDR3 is TGTGCCAGCAGTGGGGACAGGAGCTCCTACGAGCAGTACTTC.

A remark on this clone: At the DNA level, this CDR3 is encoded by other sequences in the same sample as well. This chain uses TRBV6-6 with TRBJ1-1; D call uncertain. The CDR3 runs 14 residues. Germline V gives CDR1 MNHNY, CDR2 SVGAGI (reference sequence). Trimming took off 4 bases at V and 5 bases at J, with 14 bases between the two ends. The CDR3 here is CASSWRTAETEAFF. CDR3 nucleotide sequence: TGTGCCAGCAGTTGGCGAACTGCGGAGACTGAAGCTTTCTTT.

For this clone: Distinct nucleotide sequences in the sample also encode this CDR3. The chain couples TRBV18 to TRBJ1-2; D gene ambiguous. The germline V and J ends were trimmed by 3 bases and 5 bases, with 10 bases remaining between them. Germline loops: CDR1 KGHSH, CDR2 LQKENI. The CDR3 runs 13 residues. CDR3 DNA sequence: TGTGCCAGCTCACCGGGCACAGAGTATGGCTACACCTTC. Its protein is CASSPGTEYGYTF.

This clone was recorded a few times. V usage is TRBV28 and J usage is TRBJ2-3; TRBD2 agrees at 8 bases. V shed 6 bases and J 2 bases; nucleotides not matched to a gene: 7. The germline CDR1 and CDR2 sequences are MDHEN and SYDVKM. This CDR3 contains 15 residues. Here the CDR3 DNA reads TGTGCCAGCAGGACTCGGGGGGGCTCCACAGATACGCAGTATTTT. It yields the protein CASRTRGGSTDTQYF.

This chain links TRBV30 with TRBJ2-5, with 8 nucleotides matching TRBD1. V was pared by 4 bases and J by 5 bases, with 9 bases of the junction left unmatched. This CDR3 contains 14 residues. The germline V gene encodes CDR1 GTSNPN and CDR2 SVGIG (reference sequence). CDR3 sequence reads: CAWNLGTGGETQYF. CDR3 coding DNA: TGTGCCTGGAATTTGGGGACAGGTGGCGAGACCCAGTACTTC.

The CDR3 region is CASSLGLAGGTTYEQYF. The CDR3 region has the DNA TGTGCCAGCAGCTTGGGACTAGCGGGGGGCACCACCTACGAGCAGTACTTC. The chain recombines TRBV11-1 with TRBJ2-7; 15 bases fit TRBD2. Trimming cost V 3 bases and J 2 bases; bases outside gene matches: 5. In germline, CDR1 is SGHAT, CDR2 FQDESV (reference sequence). The CDR3 covers 17 residues.

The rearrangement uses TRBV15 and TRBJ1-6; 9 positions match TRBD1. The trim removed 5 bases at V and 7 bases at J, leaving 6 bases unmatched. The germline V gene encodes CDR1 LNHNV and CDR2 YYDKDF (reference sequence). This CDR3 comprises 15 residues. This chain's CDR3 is CATSSRDRENSPLHF. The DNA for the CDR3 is TGTGCCACCAGCTCCCGGGACAGGGAAAATTCACCCCTCCACTTT.

CDR3 DNA: TGTGCCAGCAGTCCCAACAGGGGTCTAGGGGAGCAGTACTTC. Its translation: CASSPNRGLGEQYF. J is TRBJ2-7 and V is TRBV7-2; 7 positions agree with TRBD1. There are 14 residues in the CDR3. CDR1 is SGHTA, CDR2 FQGNSA, per germline. V lost 6 bases and J lost 7; bases outside the gene matches: 12. Complete variable domain (other parts from reference TRBV7-2 and TRBJ2-7): GAGVSQSPSNKVTEKGKDVELRCDPISGHTALYWYRQSLGQGLEFLIYFQGNSAPDKSGLPSDRFSAERTGGSVSTLTIQRTQQEDSAVYLCASSPNRGLGEQYFGPGTRLTVT.

The CDR3 DNA reads TGTGCCAGCAGCAAACTTCCTTTTAACGGACTAGCGGGGGTCACAGATACGCAGTATTTT. Amino acid sequence: CASSKLPFNGLAGVTDTQYF. This chain joins TRBV21-1 and TRBJ2-3; the table's D call, TRBD2, has no DNA check behind it. TRBV21-1 is designated a pseudogene. The CDR3 runs to 20 residues.

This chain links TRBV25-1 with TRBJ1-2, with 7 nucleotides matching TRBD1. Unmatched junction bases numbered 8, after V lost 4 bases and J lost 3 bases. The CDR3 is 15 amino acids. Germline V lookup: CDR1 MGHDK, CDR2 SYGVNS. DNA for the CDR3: TGTGCCAGCAGTGTAGGACAGGCGTACTACTATGGCTACACCTTC. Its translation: CASSVGQAYYYGYTF.

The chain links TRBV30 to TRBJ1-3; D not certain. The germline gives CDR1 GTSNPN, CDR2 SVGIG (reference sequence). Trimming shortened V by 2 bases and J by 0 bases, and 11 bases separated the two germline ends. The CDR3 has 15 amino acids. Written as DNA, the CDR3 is TGTGCCTGGAGTAGCCGCAGCCGCTCTGGAAACACCATATATTTT. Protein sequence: CAWSSRSRSGNTIYF.